The present T cell receptor (beta chain) was sequenced within a study of blood T cell repertoires in COVID-19. V was pared by 2 bases and J by 4 bases, with 5 bases of the junction left unmatched. CDR1 and CDR2 (germline): MNHNS, SASEGT. This CDR3 is built from 16 residues. The sample holds one count of this clone. Under the authors' procedure: How many nucleated cells were present was estimated from reference gene primer amplification. TCRdb keeps only in-frame clones here, not all; method: immunoSEQ multiplex PCR. V and J calls and clone size follow that table, whereas D and trimming were derived from the DNA. The table has around 200,000 clones, 70% to 90% seen once.

The chain combines TRBV6-1 with TRBJ1-5; TRBD1 agrees at 10 bases. This clonotype originated in an elderly woman with acute or convalescent COVID-19. Sequenced material: peripheral blood. CDR3 loop: CASSELTGGLNQPQHF. The CDR3 DNA reads TGTGCCAGCAGTGAATTGACAGGGGGCTTAAATCAGCCCCAGCATTTT.